Below, one T cell receptor beta chain is given with its context. What it binds is not known. Sequencing used immunoSEQ multiplex PCR; TCRdb keeps in-frame clones, though not all of them. There are some 130,000 clones in the sample; more than 75% occur only once, and 0.9% to 1.2% lies in the top ten. Analyses pooled second doses at about 4 or about 12 weeks. The germline V gene has CDR1 SGHVS and CDR2 FQNEAQ. CDR3 length: 15 amino acids. The ends were cut back, 0 bases at V and 2 bases at J, with 5 bases in the middle. This sample is part of a study of T cell responses to AZD1222 COVID-19 vaccine. Study-wide results and caveats: Within unmutated variant regions lay the reported targets of nearly half of spike-specific TCRs. With dominance at 160-218 and 743-854, vaccine-associated CD4 TCRs spanned spike. Only a handful of AZD1222 recipients tested seropositive at baseline.

Material: peripheral blood, obtained 28 days after the second AZD1222 dose. The TCR sequence derives from an adult who received the AZD1222 COVID-19 vaccine. V usage is TRBV7-8 and J usage is TRBJ2-6, with D unclear. CDR3 in DNA: TGTGCCAGCAGCTTAGCAGGTCCTGGGGCCAACGTCCTGACTTTC. This gives the protein CASSLAGPGANVLTF.